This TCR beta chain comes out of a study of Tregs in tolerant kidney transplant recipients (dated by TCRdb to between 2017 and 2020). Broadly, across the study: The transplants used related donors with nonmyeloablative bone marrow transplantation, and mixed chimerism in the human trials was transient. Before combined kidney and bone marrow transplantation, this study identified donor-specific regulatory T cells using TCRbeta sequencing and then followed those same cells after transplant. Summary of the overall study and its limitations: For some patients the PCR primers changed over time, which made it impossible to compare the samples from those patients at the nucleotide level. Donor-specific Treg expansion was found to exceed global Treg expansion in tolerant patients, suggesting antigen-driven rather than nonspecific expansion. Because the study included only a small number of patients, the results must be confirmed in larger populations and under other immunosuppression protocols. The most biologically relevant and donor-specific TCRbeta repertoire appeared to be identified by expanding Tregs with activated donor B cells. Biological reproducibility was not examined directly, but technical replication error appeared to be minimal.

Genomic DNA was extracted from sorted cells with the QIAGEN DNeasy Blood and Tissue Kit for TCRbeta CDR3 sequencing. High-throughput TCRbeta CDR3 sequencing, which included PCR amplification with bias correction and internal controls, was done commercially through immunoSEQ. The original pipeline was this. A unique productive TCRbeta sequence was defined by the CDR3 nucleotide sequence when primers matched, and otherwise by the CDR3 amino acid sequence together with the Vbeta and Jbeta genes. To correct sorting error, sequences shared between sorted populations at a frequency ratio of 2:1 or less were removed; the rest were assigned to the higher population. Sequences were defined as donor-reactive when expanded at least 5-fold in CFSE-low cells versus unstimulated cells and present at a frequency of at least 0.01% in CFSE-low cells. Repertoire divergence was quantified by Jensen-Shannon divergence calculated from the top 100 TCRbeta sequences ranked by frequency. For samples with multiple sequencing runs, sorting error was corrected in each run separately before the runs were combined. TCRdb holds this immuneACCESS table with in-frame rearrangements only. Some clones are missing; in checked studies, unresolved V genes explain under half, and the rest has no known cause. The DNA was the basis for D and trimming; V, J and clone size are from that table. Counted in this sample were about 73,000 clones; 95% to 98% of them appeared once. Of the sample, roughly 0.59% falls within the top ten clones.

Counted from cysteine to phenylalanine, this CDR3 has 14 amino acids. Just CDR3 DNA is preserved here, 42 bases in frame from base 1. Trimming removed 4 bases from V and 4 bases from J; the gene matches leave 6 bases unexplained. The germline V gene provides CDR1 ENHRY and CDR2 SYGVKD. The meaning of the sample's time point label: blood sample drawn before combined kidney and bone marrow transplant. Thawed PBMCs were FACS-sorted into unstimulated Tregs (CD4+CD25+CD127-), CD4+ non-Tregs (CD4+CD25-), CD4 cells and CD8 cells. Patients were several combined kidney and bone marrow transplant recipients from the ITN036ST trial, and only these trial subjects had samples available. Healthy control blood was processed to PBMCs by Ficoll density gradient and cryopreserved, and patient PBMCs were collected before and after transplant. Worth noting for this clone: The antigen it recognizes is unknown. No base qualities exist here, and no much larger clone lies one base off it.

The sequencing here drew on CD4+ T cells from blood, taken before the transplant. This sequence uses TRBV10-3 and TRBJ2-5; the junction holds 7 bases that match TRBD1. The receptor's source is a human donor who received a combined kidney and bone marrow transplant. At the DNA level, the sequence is TGTGCCATCAGTGTTAGACAGGGCCGAGAGACCCAGTACTTC. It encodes CAISVRQGRETQYF.